The following is a T cell receptor (beta chain) sequence with its context. Its antigen is currently not known. No base quality information exists; no much larger clone differs at one position. These data belong to a study of blood T cell repertoires in COVID-19 (dated by TCRdb to 2020 to 2021). General notes on the study: Collaborator samples came from the United States, Italy and Spain and covered acute and convalescent phases of COVID-19. The prospective study material was composed of cDNA or gDNA derived from T cells, B-cell-depleted T cells, or PBMCs. Deeply sampled blood TCRbeta repertoires from subjects exposed to, actively infected with, or recovered from COVID-19 were included in the dataset. The repertoires were released in a freely available public database intended as a resource for research on the immune response to SARS-CoV-2. The samples were drawn from two sources: the first 160 participants of the ongoing ImmuneRACE study, and some 1,300 subjects contributed by 6 global collaborators. Nearly every sample came with metadata listing a de-identified subject ID, COVID-19 status, age in years and sex. Where HLA class I and class II types were available, the types were taken from metadata supplied by the sample provider, not from assay-based typing.

CDR1 and CDR2 were assigned from the germline V gene as KGHSH and LQKENI. The junction shows trimming of 2 bases on V and 0 bases on J, and the gene matches do not reach 4 bases of it. The cysteine opens and the phenylalanine closes a CDR3 of 15 amino acids. Just the 45-base CDR3 DNA is kept, in frame starting at base 1. General conclusions and limits of the study: The amount of clinical and demographic metadata varied by source and participant and was provided uncurated.

The collaborating institutions used their own protocols to collect whole blood in K2EDTA tubes. For TCRbeta analysis, collaborators shipped samples as frozen whole blood, isolated PBMCs, or DNA extracted from either of those sample types. TCRbeta CDR3 regions were amplified from genomic DNA using the immunoSEQ Assay, a bias-controlled multiplex PCR. Turning to the authors' computational methods: The number of nucleated cells in each sample was estimated by amplification of reference gene primers within the assay. Sequence reads were collapsed and filtered to measure the absolute abundance of every unique TCRbeta CDR3 rearrangement. For each sample, productive Simpson clonality was calculated as the square root of Simpson's diversity index over productive rearrangements. TCRdb mirrors the immuneACCESS table, restricted to in-frame sequences. Some clones are absent from its copies; in checked studies, under half trace to an unresolved V gene, and the reason for the others is unknown. Clonal size and the V and J genes are those of that table, whereas D and trimming came from the DNA. Recorded for this sample are some 68,000 clones; approximately 87% of them occurred a single time. The top ten clonotypes cover approximately 4.7% of the sample.

Sequenced input: peripheral blood. The V and J segments used are TRBV18 and TRBJ2-7, with 7 bases in between that match TRBD2. This clonotype originated in a man in his fifties with active COVID-19. This receptor has the CDR3 CASSPASGSSYEQYF. The DNA sequence is given as TGTGCCAGCTCACCAGCTAGCGGATCCTCCTACGAGCAGTACTTC. When the CDR3 is completed using the reference TRBV18 and TRBJ2-7 genes on either side, the full variable domain is NAGVMQNPRHLVRRRGQEARLRCSPMKGHSHVYWYRQLPEEGLKFMVYLQKENIIDESGMPKERFSAEFPKEGPSILRIQQVVRGDSAAYFCASSPASGSSYEQYFGPGTRLTVT.